These 3 T cell receptor beta chains were all obtained from the same sample, sequenced in a study of blood T cell repertoires in COVID-19. Produced via immunoSEQ multiplex PCR; TCRdb's table is partial and in-frame only. The sample shows 260,000 or so clones, roughly four fifths of them seen only once. Sequences were obtained from peripheral blood. The receptors stem from a woman in her 70s with acute or convalescent COVID-19.

The chain carries TRBV5-8 and TRBJ2-1; 8 nucleotides line up with TRBD2. Trimming took 4 bases from V and 0 from J; bases not matched to a gene: 9. This CDR3 is 17 amino acids long. CDR1 is SGHTS and CDR2 is YDEGEE in the germline V gene. In DNA, the CDR3 is TGTGCCAGCAGCCTTAGCGGGGTACAAGGCTCCTACAATGAGCAGTTCTTC. This codes for CASSLSGVQGSYNEQFF.

This chain uses TRBV6-5 with TRBJ1-5; 8 nucleotides align to TRBD1. CDR1 is MNHEY, CDR2 SVGAGI, per germline. The J segment lost 5 bases and the V segment lost 5 bases, leaving 5 bases of the junction unmatched. This CDR3 is built from 14 residues. CDR3 DNA: TGTGCCAGCAGTCCTCAGGGGGCAGATCAGCCCCAGCATTTT. Its protein product is CASSPQGADQPQHF.

V usage is TRBV5-6 and J usage is TRBJ1-3; 7 nucleotides align to TRBD1. Per germline, CDR1 SGHDT and CDR2 YYEEEE. The CDR3 is 15 residues long. V was pared by 0 bases and J by 4 bases, with 4 bases of the junction left unmatched. CDR3 sequence (DNA): TGTGCCAGCAGCTTGGGGGGGACAGCCGGAAACACCATATATTTT. Protein: CASSLGGTAGNTIYF.